The T cell receptor beta chain described here comes from a study of HIV-infected patients and healthy controls. Study conclusions and caveats: Diversity differences between study cohorts were not due to their slight age and sex differences. In healthy controls, MAIT alpha CDR3s were common; in HIV+ repertoires, severely depleted. Size-matched repertoire data failed to replicate the apparent Gini index recovery after therapy in HIV-infected patients.

The repertoire came from unfractionated whole blood and reflected all unsorted peripheral T cells. About 550 ng RNA was reverse transcribed with alpha and beta constant-region primers. Separate chain-specific third strand synthesis with multiplexing indices produced the alpha and beta libraries. After a brief PCR adding P5, P7 and a second index, 23 amplification cycles followed. TCRdb processed the 5' RACE reads anew with MiXCR; each CDR3 protein has one entry. The sample has about 7,600 distinct CDR3 sequences; 10% are singletons. This clonotype is judged medium-sized. Antigen unknown. The CDR3 is 15 amino acids. V shed 5 bases and J shed 7 bases, with 15 bases lying between them. CDR1 and CDR2 from the germline V gene are LNHDA and SQIVND (reference sequence).

The chain combines TRBV19 with TRBJ1-6; D is perhaps TRBD1 (6 bases). Source: blood, taken before antiretroviral therapy. The receptor was derived from an adult with HIV infection. The CDR3 DNA sequence: TGTGCCAGTAGTCCGGGGGCCAGGGTGAATTCACCCCTCCACTTT. Its translation is CASSPGARVNSPLHF.